The clone carrying this T cell receptor beta chain has ten or more counts. The CDR3 covers 14 residues. V dropped 0 bases and J dropped 1 base, with 7 bases sitting between them. CDR1 and CDR2 (germline): SGHRS, YFSETQ. The TCR beta CDR3 regions underwent amplification using RNA transcripts as the source. The TCR CDR3 was amplified in a first-round RT-PCR using the HTBI primer set. TCRdb reanalysed the multiplex PCR reads using MiXCR and keeps one entry per CDR3 protein. The table shows more than 650,000 distinct CDR3 sequences, with approximately 14% occurring only once. The sample belongs to a study of T cells in Graves' hyperthyroidism and ophthalmopathy.

The sequencing input was blood. The origin of this receptor is a young woman with Graves' hyperthyroidism. The genes are TRBV5-1 and TRBJ1-1; D call uncertain. CDR3 sequence reads: CASSLEQKNTEAFF. CDR3 bases: TGCGCCAGCAGCTTGGAACAGAAGAACACTGAAGCTTTCTTT.